The 14 T cell receptor beta chains given below trace back to one sample, sequenced in a study of shared T cell receptors in the human thymus. The table came from immunoSEQ multiplex PCR; TCRdb's copy has only in-frame clones and leaves some out. The table lists about 660,000 clones, approximately 88% of them singletons. This same sample was also part of a study on human thymus T cells.

The sequenced material came from thymocytes. The receptors here all came from a boy younger than two with a congenital heart defect.

CDR3 in amino acids: CSVTSGRGDEQFF. CDR3 DNA: TGCAGCGTGACTAGCGGGAGGGGAGATGAGCAGTTCTTC. The rearrangement uses TRBV29-1 and TRBJ2-1, with 14 bases aligning to TRBD2. The CDR3 is 13 amino acids. V shed 6 bases and J 8 bases; nucleotides not matched to a gene: 3. The germline V gene has CDR1 SQVTM and CDR2 ANQGSEA.

This chain uses TRBV4-2 with TRBJ2-1; 11 bases line up with TRBD2. Germline CDR1 LGHNA, CDR2 YNFKEQ. The length of the CDR3 is 19 residues. With V trimmed by 5 bases and J by 10 bases, 22 bases remained unmatched. In DNA form, the CDR3 reads TGTGCCAGCAGCACTCTAGTTCTTAGCGGGAGGGCCTTTAGAGGGGAGCAGTTCTTC. It yields the protein CASSTLVLSGRAFRGEQFF.

This clone came up a few times. This sequence joins TRBV4-3 and TRBJ2-2, with a tentative D call TRBD1 (6 bases). Germline loops: CDR1 LGHNA, CDR2 YSLEER. The CDR3 covers 15 residues. Trimming shortened V by 1 base and J by 7 bases, and 13 bases separated the two germline ends. Written as DNA, the CDR3 is TGCGCCAGCAGCCAAGGTGGCCTAGGGGGCGGGGAGCTGTTTTTT. Its translation is CASSQGGLGGGELFF.

The chain couples TRBV10-3 to TRBJ2-1; tentative D call: TRBD2 (7 bases). Germline-derived CDR1 and CDR2 are ENHRY and SYGVKD. Trimming removed 0 bases from V and 4 bases from J, with 10 bases in between. The CDR3 is made up of 15 amino acids. CDR3 DNA sequence: TGTGCCATCAGTGAGTCGCGGGGGCGATACAATGAGCAGTTCTTC. Its translation is CAISESRGRYNEQFF.

The V call is TRBV9, the J call TRBJ2-3; maybe TRBD2 (5 bases). Germline CDR1 SGDLS, CDR2 YYNGEE. With 0 bases removed from V and 4 bases from J, the gap between germline ends came to 9 bases. CDR3 size: 14 residues. CDR3 nucleotides: TGTGCCAGCAGCGTAGAGCTAGCAGCAGATACGCAGTATTTT. Protein product: CASSVELAADTQYF.

This chain connects TRBV11-3 to TRBJ1-1; the D is unclear. CDR1 is SGHNT and CDR2 is YENEEA in the germline V gene. CDR3 size: 12 residues. Trimming left V 10 bases short and J 5 bases short, with 14 bases between. CDR3 in DNA: TGTGCCACTCAAACTAATCAAACTGAAGCTTTCTTT. The encoded protein is CATQTNQTEAFF.

Here the CDR3 reads CASSLGTVQETQYF. The DNA of the CDR3 is TGTGCCAGCAGCTTGGGGACAGTCCAAGAGACCCAGTACTTC. This rearrangement joins TRBV5-4 to TRBJ2-5; D may be TRBD1 (6 bases). This CDR3 has 14 amino acids. V was clipped by 0 bases and J by 1 base, with 7 bases between them. The germline V gene has CDR1 SGHNT and CDR2 YYREEE (reference sequence).

The V and J genes are TRBV9 and TRBJ1-2, with D unclear. Germline V lookup: CDR1 SGDLS, CDR2 YYNGEE. The length of the CDR3 is 13 residues. V lost 4 bases, J lost 9 bases, and 16 bases lay in between. The chain's CDR3 is CASSPCPGTSYTF. The CDR3, as DNA: TGTGCCAGCAGCCCCTGCCCAGGTACGAGCTACACCTTC.

This chain joins TRBV27 and TRBJ2-7; TRBD2 is a possible D gene (7 bases). V lost 5 bases and J lost 4, with 15 bases in between. The CDR3 loop spans 14 amino acids. Looked up from germline, CDR1 is MNHEY and CDR2 is SMNVEV (reference sequence). The CDR3 sequence: CASSSGGGAYEQYF. The CDR3 coding sequence is TGTGCCAGCAGTAGCGGAGGGGGGGCTTACGAGCAGTACTTC.

This chain links TRBV6-1 with TRBJ1-2; possibly TRBD1 for D (6 bases). Trimming took off 11 bases at V and 4 bases at J, with 23 bases between the two ends. This CDR3 is 15 amino acids long. The germline V gene encodes CDR1 MNHNS and CDR2 SASEGT. CDR3 in amino acids: CAAGGGKDSLYGYTF. DNA for the CDR3: TGTGCCGCGGGAGGGGGGAAAGACAGCCTCTATGGCTACACCTTC.

This clone was seen just once. The chain joins TRBV29-1 to TRBJ2-1; 14 bases are a match to TRBD2. CDR1 SQVTM and CDR2 ANQGSEA come from the germline V gene. The CDR3 loop spans 20 amino acids. V lost 5 bases to trimming and J lost 0 bases; unmatched junction nucleotides: 15. CDR3: CSVPAWDPTSGRASYNEQFF. The CDR3 DNA is TGCAGCGTTCCGGCCTGGGACCCGACTAGCGGGAGGGCCTCCTACAATGAGCAGTTCTTC.

The rearrangement uses TRBV28 and TRBJ2-3; 7 nucleotides line up with TRBD1. Trimming cost V 1 base and J 1 base; bases outside gene matches: 2. The CDR3 length is 15 residues. Germline assignment: CDR1 MDHEN and CDR2 SYDVKM. The CDR3 sequence: CASSLLQGCTDTQYF. The DNA for the CDR3 is TGTGCCAGCAGTTTATTACAGGGGTGCACAGATACGCAGTATTTT.

Comments on this clone: Other nucleotide sequences in the sample specify the same CDR3. The genes are TRBV6-1 and TRBJ2-7; no reliable D call. The CDR3 is 12 amino acids. Germline lookup yields CDR1 MNHNS and CDR2 SASEGT. Trimming took off 2 bases at V and 2 bases at J, with 4 bases between the two ends. For the CDR3, the DNA is TGTGCCAGCAGTGAACGAGCCTACGAGCAGTACTTC. Translation: CASSERAYEQYF.

This rearrangement joins TRBV30 to TRBJ2-2; D possibly corresponds to TRBD2 (6 bases). The CDR3 loop spans 15 amino acids. V was clipped by 0 bases and J by 2 bases, with 10 bases between them. Germline V gene sequence: CDR1 GTSNPN, CDR2 SVGIG (reference sequence). The CDR3 spells CAWSVGRENTGELFF. CDR3 sequence (DNA): TGTGCCTGGAGTGTTGGGCGGGAAAACACCGGGGAGCTGTTTTTT.